This TCR beta chain was captured in a study of beta chain features in type 1 diabetes. Study-level information: The patient and healthy donor groups were comparable for age, gender and cell yields.

Sorting with CD45RO/CCR7/CD25/CD127/CD95/CD27 yielded naive, central memory, regulatory and stem-like memory CD4+ cells. Reverse transcribing all isolated RNA meant expressed TCRB transcripts were sequenced. The repertoire was sequenced with immunoSEQ multiplex PCR; TCRdb's copy has only in-frame clones and lacks some. The repertoire holds under 300,000 clones, with 11% as singletons. Comments on this clone: Its antigen remains unknown.

General observations from the study: For Type 1 diabetes patients, all four CD4+ subsets carried TCRB CDR3s that were moderately but significantly shorter. When VDJ junctions were examined, type 1 diabetes patients showed fewer insertions and more deletions. The question left open here concerned HLA type influencing TCRB rearrangement.

The TCR sequence derives from a young man with type 1 diabetes. Sequencing was performed on naive CD4+ T cells from blood.

CDR3: CATLRDRVGVDTQYF. In DNA, the CDR3 is TGTGCCACCCTTCGAGACAGGGTTGGTGTGGATACGCAGTATTTT. J is TRBJ2-3 and V is TRBV6-6; 7 bases match TRBD1. The CDR3 is made up of 15 amino acids. With V trimmed by 10 bases and J by 6 bases, 16 bases remained unmatched. Per the germline V gene, CDR1 is MNHNY and CDR2 is SVGAGI (reference sequence).